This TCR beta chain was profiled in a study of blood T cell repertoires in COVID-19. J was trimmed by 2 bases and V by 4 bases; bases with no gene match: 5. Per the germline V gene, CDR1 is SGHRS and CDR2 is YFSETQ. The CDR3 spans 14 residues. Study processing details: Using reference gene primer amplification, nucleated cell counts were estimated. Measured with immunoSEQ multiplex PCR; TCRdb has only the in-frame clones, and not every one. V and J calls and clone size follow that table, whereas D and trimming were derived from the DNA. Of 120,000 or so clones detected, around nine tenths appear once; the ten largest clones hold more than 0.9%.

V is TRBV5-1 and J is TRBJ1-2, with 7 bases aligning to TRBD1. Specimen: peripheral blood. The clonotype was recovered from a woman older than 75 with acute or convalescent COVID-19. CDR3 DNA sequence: TGCGCCAGCAGCCGGGACAGCGAGAACTATGGCTACACCTTC. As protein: CASSRDSENYGYTF.